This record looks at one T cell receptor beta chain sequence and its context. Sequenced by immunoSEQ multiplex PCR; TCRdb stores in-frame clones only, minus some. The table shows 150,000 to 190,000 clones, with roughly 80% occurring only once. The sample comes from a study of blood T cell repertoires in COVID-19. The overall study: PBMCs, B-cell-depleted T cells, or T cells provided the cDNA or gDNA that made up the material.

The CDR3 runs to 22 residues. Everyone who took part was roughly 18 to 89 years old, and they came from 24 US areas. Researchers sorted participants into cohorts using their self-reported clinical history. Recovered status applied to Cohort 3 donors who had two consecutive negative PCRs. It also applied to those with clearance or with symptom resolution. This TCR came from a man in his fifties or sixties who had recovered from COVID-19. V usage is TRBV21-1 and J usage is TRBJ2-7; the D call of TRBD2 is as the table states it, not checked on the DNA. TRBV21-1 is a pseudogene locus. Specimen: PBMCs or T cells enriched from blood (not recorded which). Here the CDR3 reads CASSKEATVVKGLAGGRDEQYF. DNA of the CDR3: TGTGCCAGCAGCAAAGAGGCCACAGTGGTCAAAGGACTAGCGGGGGGCAGAGACGAGCAGTACTTC.